Listed here are 30 T cell receptor beta chains from one sample, sequenced in a study of T cells after yellow fever vaccination. Via MiXCR, TCRdb re-called the 5' RACE reads, giving one row per CDR3 protein. Among hundreds of thousands of distinct CDR3 sequences listed, roughly a sixth were seen once. Sequencing was performed on PBMCs, taken about 5 days after the first yellow fever vaccination. Receptor source: a young man who received the YFV17D yellow fever vaccine.

This clonotype was observed many times. This chain links TRBV13 with TRBJ2-7; unclear D gene. Germline-derived CDR1 and CDR2 are PRHDT and FYEKMQ (reference sequence). CDR3 length: 14 amino acids. V lost 2 bases and J lost 0, with 8 bases in between. CDR3 loop: CASSLIDSSYEQYF. The CDR3 DNA is TGTGCCAGCAGCTTAATCGACTCCTCCTACGAGCAGTACTTC.

The chain couples TRBV6-6 to TRBJ2-2; 7 positions agree with TRBD2. The V gene end was trimmed by 5 bases and the J gene end by 7 bases; junction bases not matched to a gene: 4. The CDR3 is 13 residues long. Per germline, CDR1 MNHNY and CDR2 SVGAGI (reference sequence). CDR3 residues: CASSPPGGGELFF. The DNA of the CDR3 is TGTGCCAGCAGTCCCCCGGGGGGCGGGGAGCTGTTTTTT.

This clonotype occurred many times. The junction does not match germline at one end; this may be a read error. This chain joins TRBV7-3 and TRBJ1-1; D is unresolved. The CDR3 runs to 13 residues. The germline V gene encodes CDR1 SGHTA and CDR2 FQGTGA. Written as DNA, the CDR3 is TGCGCCAGCAGCTTGCGGATGAACACTGAAGCTTTCTTT. This codes for CASSLRMNTEAFF.

A few counts support this clonotype. The chain recombines TRBV21-1 with TRBJ2-7; the DNA was not used to check the table's D call, TRBD2. TRBV21-1 is deemed a pseudogene. CDR3 length: 18 amino acids. The CDR3 bases are TGTGCCAGCAGCAAAAGAGGGGTTAGGGGAGACGAACCGTACGAGCAGTACGTC. Its protein is CASSKRGVRGDEPYEQYV.

V is TRBV9 and J is TRBJ2-1; D gene uncertain. The germline V and J ends were trimmed by 1 base and 6 bases, with 11 bases remaining between them. Looked up from germline, CDR1 is SGDLS and CDR2 is YYNGEE. CDR3 length equals 14 residues. This CDR3 reads CASSVMWTGNEQFF. The CDR3 DNA follows: TGTGCCAGCAGCGTAATGTGGACCGGCAATGAGCAGTTCTTC.

This chain links TRBV20-1 with TRBJ1-5, with 7 positions matching TRBD1. Germline V gene lookup returns CDR1 DFQATT and CDR2 SNEGSKA (reference sequence). CDR3 size: 11 residues. After removal of 7 bases from V and 6 bases from J, the junction contained 3 bases not matched to a gene. As DNA, the CDR3 is TGCAGTGAAAAGGGGGCTCAGCCCCAGCATTTT. It translates to CSEKGAQPQHF.

This chain connects TRBV6-1 to TRBJ1-3; unclear D gene. The CDR3 runs to 14 residues. Germline loops: CDR1 MNHNS, CDR2 SASEGT. V dropped 7 bases and J dropped 0 bases, with 10 bases sitting between them. The CDR3 here is CASTFPGSGNTIYF. The CDR3 DNA reads TGTGCCAGCACCTTTCCGGGCTCTGGAAACACCATATATTTT.

The chain joins TRBV20-1 to TRBJ2-7, with TRBD2 identical over 11 bases. The CDR3 covers 16 residues. Germline CDR1 and CDR2: DFQATT and SNEGSKA (reference sequence). Trimming took 2 bases from V and 4 from J; bases not matched to a gene: 10. This CDR3 reads CSARRTSGGGGYEQYF. In DNA, the CDR3 is TGCAGTGCTAGAAGAACTAGCGGGGGAGGTGGGTACGAGCAGTACTTC.

The genes are TRBV18 and TRBJ2-1, with 8 bases identical to TRBD1. V shed 6 bases and J 6 bases; nucleotides not matched to a gene: 7. This CDR3 region has 14 residues. In germline, CDR1 is KGHSH, CDR2 LQKENI. DNA for the CDR3: TGTGCCAGCTCCTTTACAGGACAGGGCAATGAGCAGTTCTTC. Protein product: CASSFTGQGNEQFF.

This clonotype was seen repeatedly, ten times or more. The V call is TRBV6-1, the J call TRBJ2-5, with D possibly TRBD2 on 6 matching bases. The CDR3 extends over 13 amino acids. Trimming pared 5 bases from V and 5 bases from J, leaving 12 bases between. Germline-derived CDR1 and CDR2 are MNHNS and SASEGT. This CDR3 reads CASSLAGRETQYF. The CDR3 DNA is TGTGCCAGCAGTCTCGCGGGGAGGGAGACCCAGTACTTC.

J is TRBJ2-5 and V is TRBV5-1; D is undetermined. V shed 0 bases and J shed 2 bases, with 8 bases lying between them. Germline-derived CDR1 and CDR2 are SGHRS and YFSETQ. The CDR3 length is 14 residues. The DNA for the CDR3 is TGCGCCAGCAGCTTGGCTGACTCTCAAGAGACCCAGTACTTC. This gives the protein CASSLADSQETQYF.

This clonotype was picked up a small number of times. The J gene is TRBJ1-1, the V gene TRBV6-2 or TRBV6-3; TRBD1 matches 9 bases. Germline assignment: CDR1 MNHEY and CDR2 SVGEGT. The CDR3 loop spans 16 amino acids. V shed 4 bases, J shed 3 bases, and the junction held 9 bases outside the gene matches. CDR3: CASSWDREGPDTEAFF. The DNA of the CDR3 is TGTGCCAGCAGTTGGGACAGGGAGGGGCCGGACACTGAAGCTTTCTTT.

The chain uses TRBV7-3 and TRBJ2-1; the match to TRBD2 covers 9 bases. Trimming at V came to 1 base and at J to 9 bases, leaving 7 bases not matched to a gene. The V gene's germline CDR1 is SGHTA and CDR2 FQGTGA. The CDR3 is 15 residues long. CDR3 DNA sequence: TGTGCCAGCAGCTTAAGACTAGCGGATGGAGGTGAGCAGTTCTTC. It yields the protein CASSLRLADGGEQFF.

Only a few counts were recorded for this clonotype. This chain joins TRBV4-1 and TRBJ2-2; TRBD1 is a possible D gene (5 bases). The V end lost 0 bases, the J end lost 2 bases, and 13 bases lay between the germline ends. The CDR3 runs to 17 residues. The germline CDR1 and CDR2 sequences are MGHRA and YSYEKL. The DNA of the CDR3 is TGCGCCAGCAGCCAAGATGGCAGGGCTAAAAACACCGGGGAGCTGTTTTTT. Translation gives CASSQDGRAKNTGELFF.

This clonotype occurred a few times. CDR3 DNA sequence: TGTGCCAGCAGCCAGGGAACCTACGAGCAGTACGTC. This gives the protein CASSQGTYEQYV. The chain couples TRBV28 to TRBJ2-7; possibly TRBD1 for D (5 bases). The length of the CDR3 is 12 residues. V lost 6 bases and J 2 bases, leaving 8 bases between the germline ends. Germline V gene sequence: CDR1 MDHEN, CDR2 SYDVKM.

This chain joins TRBV12-3 or TRBV12-4 and TRBJ2-3; 7 positions match TRBD1. V lost 0 bases, J lost 4 bases, and 7 bases stayed unmatched. This CDR3 comprises 16 residues. The CDR3 coding sequence is TGTGCCAGCAGTTTAGCAGGGGGCCGGAGCGCAGATACGCAGTATTTT. This codes for CASSLAGGRSADTQYF.

Many counts were recorded for this clonotype. CDR3 DNA: TGTGCCAGCAGCTTAGTAGAATCCTACGAGCAGTACTTC. Amino acid sequence: CASSLVESYEQYF. The gene calls are TRBV7-2 and TRBJ2-7; no clear D gene. Germline values: CDR1 SGHTA, CDR2 FQGNSA. Trimming left V 1 base short and J 1 base short, with 5 bases between. The CDR3 has 13 amino acids.

This chain uses TRBV12-3 or TRBV12-4 with TRBJ1-2; tentatively, D is TRBD1 (5 bases). The CDR3 is 13 residues long. The V gene lost 3 bases and the J gene lost 0 bases, with 5 bases spanning the gap. The CDR3 loop reads CASSLDTNYGYTF. DNA for the CDR3: TGTGCCAGCAGTTTGGACACTAACTATGGCTACACCTTC.

The genes are TRBV5-4 and TRBJ2-3, with D hard to call. The V gene's germline CDR1 is SGHNT and CDR2 YYREEE (reference sequence). The CDR3 is 13 residues long. The ends were cut back, 6 bases at V and 3 bases at J, with 11 bases in the middle. CDR3 amino acids: CASIRVGTDTQYF. The CDR3 DNA reads TGTGCCAGCATAAGGGTGGGAACAGATACGCAGTATTTT.

This chain joins TRBV4-2 and TRBJ1-2, with D unclear. With 1 base removed from V and 4 bases from J, the gap between germline ends came to 7 bases. Germline-derived CDR1 and CDR2 are LGHNA and YNFKEQ. The CDR3 has 13 residues. CDR3 sequence (DNA): TGTGCCAGCAGCCAAGGAGGGCCCTATGGCTACACCTTC. This gives the protein CASSQGGPYGYTF.

There are a few counts of this clonotype. The rearrangement joins TRBV18 to TRBJ2-7, with 8 bases matching TRBD1. The CDR3 consists of 15 residues. The germline gives CDR1 KGHSH, CDR2 LQKENI. Trimming at V came to 4 bases and at J to 3 bases, leaving 8 bases not matched to a gene. CDR3 in amino acids: CASSRQTGQVYEQYV. Here the CDR3 DNA reads TGTGCCAGCTCACGACAGACGGGACAGGTCTACGAGCAGTACGTC.

This clonotype has a handful of counts. This chain joins TRBV2 and TRBJ2-2, with a weak D call TRBD2 (5 bases). There are 15 residues in the CDR3. Germline CDR1 is SNHLY and CDR2 is FYNNEI. V was cut by 6 bases and J by 3 bases, with 14 bases left in between. The CDR3 is CASSGGLDYTGELFF. Here the CDR3 DNA reads TGTGCCAGCAGCGGCGGACTCGACTACACCGGGGAGCTGTTTTTT.

The rearrangement uses TRBV10-3 and TRBJ2-7, with unresolved D. Trimming shortened V by 3 bases and J by 5 bases, and 17 bases separated the two germline ends. The CDR3 extends over 15 amino acids. Germline-derived CDR1 and CDR2 are ENHRY and SYGVKD. The CDR3 is CAISDALGVNHEQYV. The CDR3 region has the DNA TGTGCCATCAGTGATGCGTTAGGAGTGAACCACGAGCAGTACGTC.

This rearrangement joins TRBV12-3 or TRBV12-4 to TRBJ2-1; 9 nucleotides line up with TRBD2. Losses at the gene ends were 5 bases for V and 2 bases for J; bases not matched to a gene: 7. The CDR3 totals 16 residues. As DNA, the CDR3 is TGTGCCAGCAGTGGACGACTAGCGGCCACCTACAATGAGCAGTTCTTC. This translates into CASSGRLAATYNEQFF.

There are a few counts of this clonotype. In DNA, the CDR3 is TGTGCCAGCAGTGACGCCTCGTCTGGGGCCAACGTCCTGACTTTC. Protein product: CASSDASSGANVLTF. The chain employs TRBV6-1 and TRBJ2-6; D unresolved. The germline V gene encodes CDR1 MNHNS and CDR2 SASEGT. CDR3 length: 15 amino acids. V lost 3 bases, J lost 1 base, and 7 bases lay in between.

This sequence joins TRBV7-2 and TRBJ1-1; D possibly corresponds to TRBD1 (5 bases). CDR1 SGHTA and CDR2 FQGNSA come from the germline V gene. The V end was cut by 2 bases, the J end by 0 bases, with 16 bases between. This CDR3 region has 17 residues. The CDR3 reads CASSLPLAGRVNTEAFF. CDR3 DNA: TGTGCCAGCAGCTTACCCTTGGCAGGGAGGGTGAACACTGAAGCTTTCTTT.

On this clonotype itself: Its ends do not fully match the called genes, so a read error is possible. V and J are TRBV7-1 and TRBJ2-5; D is undetermined. TRBV7-1 is filed as an ORF, its function uncertain. The CDR3 runs to 15 residues. Written as DNA, the CDR3 is TGTGTCAGCAGTCAAAAGAAGCGCCCAGCAGAGACCCAGTACTTC. It translates to CVSSQKKRPAETQYF.

J is TRBJ1-1 and V is TRBV18; D perhaps matches TRBD1 (5 bases). The V gene lost 8 bases and the J gene lost 0 bases, with 19 bases spanning the gap. Germline V gene lookup returns CDR1 KGHSH and CDR2 LQKENI. The CDR3 is 16 amino acids. The CDR3 DNA is TGTGCCAGCGGGCGGGCAGGGACTTTCATGAACACTGAAGCTTTCTTT. Its protein product is CASGRAGTFMNTEAFF.

The rearrangement uses TRBV10-3 and TRBJ2-5, with D maybe TRBD1 (6 bases). The CDR3 has 13 amino acids. Germline loops: CDR1 ENHRY, CDR2 SYGVKD. With 6 bases removed from V and 0 bases from J, the gap between germline ends came to 8 bases. The CDR3 sequence: CAISGDNQETQYF. CDR3 nucleotide sequence: TGTGCCATCAGCGGGGACAACCAAGAGACCCAGTACTTC.

This clonotype was observed a handful of times. The CDR3 loop is CASSLVERDPYGYTF. CDR3 nucleotide sequence: TGCGCCAGCAGCTTAGTAGAGAGAGACCCCTATGGCTACACCTTC. V and J are TRBV5-1 and TRBJ1-2; D is unclear. V was pared by 2 bases and J by 4 bases, with 15 bases between. Germline-derived CDR1 and CDR2 are SGHRS and YFSETQ. This CDR3 has 15 residues.